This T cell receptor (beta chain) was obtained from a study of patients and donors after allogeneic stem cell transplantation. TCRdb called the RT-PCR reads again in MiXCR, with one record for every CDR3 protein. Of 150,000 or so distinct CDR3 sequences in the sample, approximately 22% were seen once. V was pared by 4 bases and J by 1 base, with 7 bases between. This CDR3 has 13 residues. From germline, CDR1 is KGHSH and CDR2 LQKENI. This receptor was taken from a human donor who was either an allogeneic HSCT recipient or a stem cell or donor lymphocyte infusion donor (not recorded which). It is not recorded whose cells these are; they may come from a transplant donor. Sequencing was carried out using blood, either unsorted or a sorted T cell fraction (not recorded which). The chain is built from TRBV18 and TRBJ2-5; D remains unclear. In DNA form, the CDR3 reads TGTGCCAGCTCACTCCTTGTCCAAGAGACCCAGTACTTC. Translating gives CASSLLVQETQYF.